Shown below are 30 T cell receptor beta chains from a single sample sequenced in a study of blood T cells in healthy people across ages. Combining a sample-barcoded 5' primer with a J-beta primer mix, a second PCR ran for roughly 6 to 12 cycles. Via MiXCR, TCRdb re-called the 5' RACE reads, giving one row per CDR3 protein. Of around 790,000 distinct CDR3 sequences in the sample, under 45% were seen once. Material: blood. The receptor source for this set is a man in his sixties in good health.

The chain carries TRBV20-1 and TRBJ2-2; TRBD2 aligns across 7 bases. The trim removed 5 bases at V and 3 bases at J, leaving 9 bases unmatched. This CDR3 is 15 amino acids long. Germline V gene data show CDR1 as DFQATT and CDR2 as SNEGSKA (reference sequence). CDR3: CSASPWRGYTGELFF. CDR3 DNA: TGCAGTGCTTCCCCGTGGCGGGGGTACACCGGGGAGCTGTTTTTT.

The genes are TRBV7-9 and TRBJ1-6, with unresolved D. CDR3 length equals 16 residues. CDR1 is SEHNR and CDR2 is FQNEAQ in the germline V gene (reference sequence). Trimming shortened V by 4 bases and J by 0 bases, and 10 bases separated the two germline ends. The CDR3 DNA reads TGTGCCAGCAGCTCCGACAAGAGCTCCTATAATTCACCCCTCCACTTT. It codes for CASSSDKSSYNSPLHF.

The CDR3 nucleotides are TGCAGTGCTCCCTCAACTATAGGGCTAGCGGGACACACAGATACGCAGTATTTT. It codes for CSAPSTIGLAGHTDTQYF. The chain combines TRBV20-1 with TRBJ2-3; 9 bases line up with TRBD2. Germline-derived CDR1 and CDR2 are DFQATT and SNEGSKA (reference sequence). The length of the CDR3 is 18 residues. V lost 5 bases to trimming and J lost 2 bases; unmatched junction nucleotides: 17.

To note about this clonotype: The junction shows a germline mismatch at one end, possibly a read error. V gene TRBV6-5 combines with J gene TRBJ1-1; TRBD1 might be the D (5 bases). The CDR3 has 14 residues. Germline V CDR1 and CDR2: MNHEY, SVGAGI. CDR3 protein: CAISPGPRGTEAFF. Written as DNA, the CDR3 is TGTGCCATCAGTCCGGGGCCGAGGGGCACTGAAGCTTTCTTT.

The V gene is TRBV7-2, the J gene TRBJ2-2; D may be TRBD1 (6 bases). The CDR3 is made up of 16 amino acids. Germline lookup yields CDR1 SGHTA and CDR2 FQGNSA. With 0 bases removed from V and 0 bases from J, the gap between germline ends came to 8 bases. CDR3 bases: TGTGCCAGCAGCTTAGCGAGGACAGCGAACACCGGGGAGCTGTTTTTT. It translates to CASSLARTANTGELFF.

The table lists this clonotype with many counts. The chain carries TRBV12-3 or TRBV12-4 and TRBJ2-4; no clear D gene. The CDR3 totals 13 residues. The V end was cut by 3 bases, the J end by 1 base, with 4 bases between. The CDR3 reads CASSLLAKNIQYF. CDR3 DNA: TGTGCCAGCAGTTTGTTGGCCAAAAACATTCAGTACTTC.

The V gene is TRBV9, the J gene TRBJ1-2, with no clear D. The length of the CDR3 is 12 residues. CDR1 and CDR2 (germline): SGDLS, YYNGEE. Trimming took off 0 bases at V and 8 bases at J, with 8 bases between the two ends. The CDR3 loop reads CASSVGSGGYTF. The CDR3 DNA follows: TGTGCCAGCAGCGTAGGGTCGGGGGGCTACACCTTC.

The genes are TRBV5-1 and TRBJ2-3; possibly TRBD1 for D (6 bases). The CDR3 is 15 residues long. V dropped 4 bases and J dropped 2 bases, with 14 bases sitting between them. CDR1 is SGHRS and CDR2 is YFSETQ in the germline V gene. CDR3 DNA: TGCGCCAGCAGCGCCCGGGGACATCTCACAGATACGCAGTATTTT. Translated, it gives CASSARGHLTDTQYF.

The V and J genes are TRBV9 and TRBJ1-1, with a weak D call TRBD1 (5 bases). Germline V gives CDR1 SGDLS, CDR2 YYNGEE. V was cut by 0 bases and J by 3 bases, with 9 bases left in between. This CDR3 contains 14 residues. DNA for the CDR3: TGTGCCAGCAGCGTAGGTATAGGGGACACTGAAGCTTTCTTT. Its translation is CASSVGIGDTEAFF.

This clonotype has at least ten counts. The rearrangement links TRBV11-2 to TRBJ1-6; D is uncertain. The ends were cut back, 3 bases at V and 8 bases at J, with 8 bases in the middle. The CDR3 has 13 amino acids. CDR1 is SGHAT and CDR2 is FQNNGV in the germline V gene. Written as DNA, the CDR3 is TGTGCCAGCAGCTTCTACACGGATTCACCCCTCCACTTT. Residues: CASSFYTDSPLHF.

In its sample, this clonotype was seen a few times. Written as DNA, the CDR3 is TGTGCCAGCAGTAACCATCAGGATCCGTCTCCTATTCGGTACTTC. Residues: CASSNHQDPSPIRYF. This chain links TRBV6-1 with TRBJ2-7; D is undetermined. The CDR3 contains 15 residues. Germline V gene lookup returns CDR1 MNHNS and CDR2 SASEGT. V was cut by 5 bases and J by 12 bases, with 26 bases left in between.

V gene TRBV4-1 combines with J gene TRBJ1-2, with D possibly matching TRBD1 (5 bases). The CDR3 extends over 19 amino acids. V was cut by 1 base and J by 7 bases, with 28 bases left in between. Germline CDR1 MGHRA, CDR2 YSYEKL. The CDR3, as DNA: TGCGCCAGCAGCCAAGTCTCAAAGGCGATTGGAGGGGCTGAAGTTGGCTACACCTTC. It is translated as CASSQVSKAIGGAEVGYTF.

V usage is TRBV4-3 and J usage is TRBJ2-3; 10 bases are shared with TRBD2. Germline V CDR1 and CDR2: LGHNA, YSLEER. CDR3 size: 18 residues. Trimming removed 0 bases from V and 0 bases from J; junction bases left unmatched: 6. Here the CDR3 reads CASSQEYWTSGSTDTQYF. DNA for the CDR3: TGCGCCAGCAGCCAAGAGTATTGGACTAGCGGTAGCACAGATACGCAGTATTTT.

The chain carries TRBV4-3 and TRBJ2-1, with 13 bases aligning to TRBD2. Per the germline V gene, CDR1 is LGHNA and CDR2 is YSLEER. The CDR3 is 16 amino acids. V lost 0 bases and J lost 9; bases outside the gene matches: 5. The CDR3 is CASSQEQTSGGTEQFF. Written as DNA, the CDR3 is TGCGCCAGCAGCCAAGAACAGACTAGCGGGGGGACTGAGCAGTTCTTC.

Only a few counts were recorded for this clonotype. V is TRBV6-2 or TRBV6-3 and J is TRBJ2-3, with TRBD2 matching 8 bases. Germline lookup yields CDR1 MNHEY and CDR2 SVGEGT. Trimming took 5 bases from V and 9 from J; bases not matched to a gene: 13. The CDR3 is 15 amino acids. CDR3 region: CASSGLSGAVDTQYF. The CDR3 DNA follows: TGTGCCAGCAGTGGGCTTAGCGGGGCCGTAGACACGCAGTATTTT.

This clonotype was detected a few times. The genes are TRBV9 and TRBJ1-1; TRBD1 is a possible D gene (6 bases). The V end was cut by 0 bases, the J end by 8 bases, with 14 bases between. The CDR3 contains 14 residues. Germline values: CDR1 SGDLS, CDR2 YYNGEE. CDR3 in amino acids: CASSVVAGTGEAFF. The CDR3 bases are TGTGCCAGCAGCGTAGTAGCGGGCACAGGGGAAGCTTTCTTT.

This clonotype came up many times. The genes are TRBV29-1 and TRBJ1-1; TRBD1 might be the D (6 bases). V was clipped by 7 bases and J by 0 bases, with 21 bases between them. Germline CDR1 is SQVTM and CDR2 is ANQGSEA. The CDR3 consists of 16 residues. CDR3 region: CSATGPGQTLNTEAFF. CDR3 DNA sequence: TGCAGCGCCACCGGACCCGGACAGACCTTGAACACTGAAGCTTTCTTT.

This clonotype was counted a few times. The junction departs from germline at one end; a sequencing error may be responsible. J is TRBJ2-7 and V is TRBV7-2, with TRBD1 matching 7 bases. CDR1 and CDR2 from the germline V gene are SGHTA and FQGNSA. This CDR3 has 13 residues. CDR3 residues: CASSLEGQNEQYF. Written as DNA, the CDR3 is TGTGCCAGTAGCTTAGAGGGACAGAATGAGCAGTACTTC.

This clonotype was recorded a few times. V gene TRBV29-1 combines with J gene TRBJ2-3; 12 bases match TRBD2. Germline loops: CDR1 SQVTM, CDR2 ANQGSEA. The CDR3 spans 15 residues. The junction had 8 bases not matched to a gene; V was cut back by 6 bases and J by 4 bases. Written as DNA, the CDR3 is TGCAGCGTCCTACTAGCGGGGGGACACGCAGATACGCAGTATTTT. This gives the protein CSVLLAGGHADTQYF.

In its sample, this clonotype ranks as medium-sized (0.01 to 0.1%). The CDR3 spells CASMHVHEQYF. CDR3 coding DNA: TGTGCCAGCATGCACGTCCACGAGCAGTACTTC. The chain carries TRBV21-1 and TRBJ2-7. TRBV21-1 is described as a pseudogene. The CDR3 spans 11 residues.

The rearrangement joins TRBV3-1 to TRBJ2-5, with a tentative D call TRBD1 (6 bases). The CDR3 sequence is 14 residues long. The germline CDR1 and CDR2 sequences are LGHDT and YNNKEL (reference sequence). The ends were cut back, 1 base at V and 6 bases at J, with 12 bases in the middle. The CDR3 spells CASSQAGVGKTQYF. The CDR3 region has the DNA TGTGCCAGCAGCCAAGCAGGGGTCGGGAAGACCCAGTACTTC.

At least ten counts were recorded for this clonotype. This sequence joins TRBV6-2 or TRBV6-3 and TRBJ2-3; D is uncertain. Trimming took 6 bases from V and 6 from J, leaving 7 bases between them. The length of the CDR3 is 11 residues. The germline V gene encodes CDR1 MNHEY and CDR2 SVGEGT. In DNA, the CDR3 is TGTGCCAGCAGCACACTCGATACGCAGTATTTT. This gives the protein CASSTLDTQYF.

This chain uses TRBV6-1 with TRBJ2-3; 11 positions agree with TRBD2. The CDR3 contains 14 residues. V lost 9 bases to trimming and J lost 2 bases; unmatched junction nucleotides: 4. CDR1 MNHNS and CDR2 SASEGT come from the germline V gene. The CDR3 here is CASGTSGNTDTQYF. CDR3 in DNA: TGTGCCAGTGGGACTAGCGGAAACACAGATACGCAGTATTTT.

CDR3 coding DNA: TGTGCCAGCAGTTACTTACAGGGGGCTGGCTACACCTTC. This sequence encodes CASSYLQGAGYTF. This sequence joins TRBV6-5 and TRBJ1-2, with TRBD1 matching over 9 bases. The junction had 1 base not matched to a gene; V was cut back by 1 base and J by 7 bases. This CDR3 comprises 13 residues. Germline assignment: CDR1 MNHEY and CDR2 SVGAGI.

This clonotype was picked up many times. The chain's CDR3 is CASSQDFEGDYETQYF. CDR3 DNA: TGTGCCAGCAGCCAAGATTTTGAGGGAGACTACGAGACCCAGTACTTC. This sequence joins TRBV14 and TRBJ2-5, with D tentatively TRBD2 (5 bases). V gave up 0 bases and J gave up 5 bases, with 16 bases separating them. CDR3 size: 16 residues. Germline CDR1 SGHDN, CDR2 FVKESK.

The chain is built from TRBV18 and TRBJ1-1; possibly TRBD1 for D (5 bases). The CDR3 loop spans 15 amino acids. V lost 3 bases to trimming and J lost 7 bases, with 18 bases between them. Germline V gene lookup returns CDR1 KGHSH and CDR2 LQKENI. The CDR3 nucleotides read TGTGCCAGCTCACCCCGACAAGCTCAGGGAGTTGAAGCTTTCTTT. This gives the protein CASSPRQAQGVEAFF.

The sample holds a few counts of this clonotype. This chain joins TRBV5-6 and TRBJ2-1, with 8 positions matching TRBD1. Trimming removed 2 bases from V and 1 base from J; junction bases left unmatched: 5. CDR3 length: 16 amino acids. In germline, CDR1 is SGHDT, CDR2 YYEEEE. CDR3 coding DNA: TGTGCCAGCAGCTTAGCAGGACAGGGATCCTACAATGAGCAGTTCTTC. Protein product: CASSLAGQGSYNEQFF.

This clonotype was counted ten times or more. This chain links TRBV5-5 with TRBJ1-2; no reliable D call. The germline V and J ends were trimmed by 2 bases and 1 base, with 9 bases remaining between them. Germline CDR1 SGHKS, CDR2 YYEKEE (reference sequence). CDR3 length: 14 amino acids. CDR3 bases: TGTGCCAGCAGCTTAGGAGGACTTAACTATGGCTACACCTTC. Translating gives CASSLGGLNYGYTF. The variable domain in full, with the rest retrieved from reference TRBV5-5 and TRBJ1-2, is DAGVTQSPTHLIKTRGQQVTLRCSPISGHKSVSWYQQVLGQGPQFIFQYYEKEERGRGNFPDRFSARQFPNYSSELNVNALLLGDSALYLCASSLGGLNYGYTFGSGTRLTVV.

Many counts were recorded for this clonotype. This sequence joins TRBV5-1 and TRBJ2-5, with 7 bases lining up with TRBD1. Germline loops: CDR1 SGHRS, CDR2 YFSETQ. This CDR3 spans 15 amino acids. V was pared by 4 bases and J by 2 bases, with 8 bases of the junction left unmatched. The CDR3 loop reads CASSVDRVGQETQYF. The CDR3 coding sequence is TGCGCCAGCAGCGTCGACAGGGTCGGACAAGAGACCCAGTACTTC.

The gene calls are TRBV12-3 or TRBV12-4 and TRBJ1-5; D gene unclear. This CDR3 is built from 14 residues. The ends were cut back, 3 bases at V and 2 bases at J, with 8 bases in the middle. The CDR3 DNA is TGTGCCAGCAGTTTCCAGGACCGCAATCAGCCCCAGCATTTT. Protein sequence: CASSFQDRNQPQHF.